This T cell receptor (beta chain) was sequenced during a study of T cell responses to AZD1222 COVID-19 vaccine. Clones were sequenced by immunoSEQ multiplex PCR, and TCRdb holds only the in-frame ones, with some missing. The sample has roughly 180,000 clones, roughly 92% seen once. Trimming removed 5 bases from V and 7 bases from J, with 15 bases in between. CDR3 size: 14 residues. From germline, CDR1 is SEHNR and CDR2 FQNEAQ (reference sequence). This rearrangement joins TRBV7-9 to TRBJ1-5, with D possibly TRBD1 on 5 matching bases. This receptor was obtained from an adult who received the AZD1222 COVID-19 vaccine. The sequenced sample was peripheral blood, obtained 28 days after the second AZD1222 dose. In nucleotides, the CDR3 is TGTGCCAGCAGCCCTGACAGCGCGTTGCAGCCCCAGCATTTT. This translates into CASSPDSALQPQHF.